These 8 T cell receptor beta chains were all obtained from the same sample, sequenced in a study of cytomegalovirus exposure and HLA in healthy donors. The PCR contained 60 Vbeta and 13 Jbeta primers. This table comes from immunoSEQ multiplex PCR, and its TCRdb copy is limited to in-frame clones, with some not included. Altogether about 150,000 clones are present, 70% to 80% being singletons, with the ten largest covering under 2.5%. The material sequenced was PBMCs. These receptor sequences come from a woman aged 55-75 years in good health and CMV-seropositive.

The chain carries TRBV11-2 and TRBJ2-5, with a weak D call TRBD2 (6 bases). V gave up 1 base and J gave up 5 bases, with 11 bases separating them. CDR3 length equals 14 residues. Germline loops: CDR1 SGHAT, CDR2 FQNNGV. CDR3 sequence: CASSLVGRRETQYF. For the CDR3, the DNA is TGTGCCAGCAGCTTAGTCGGGAGACGGGAGACCCAGTACTTC.

This chain connects TRBV2 to TRBJ2-1, with 9 bases aligning to TRBD2. Germline CDR1 and CDR2: SNHLY and FYNNEI. Trimming cost V 3 bases and J 4 bases; bases outside gene matches: 4. CDR3 size: 15 residues. CDR3 amino acids: CASSEGREGYNEQFF. The DNA of the CDR3 is TGTGCCAGCAGTGAGGGGCGGGAGGGTTACAATGAGCAGTTCTTC.

The V gene is TRBV2, the J gene TRBJ2-7, with 11 bases fitting TRBD2. CDR1 SNHLY and CDR2 FYNNEI come from the germline V gene. CDR3 length: 14 amino acids. V lost 6 bases, J lost 3 bases, and 4 bases stayed unmatched. Here the CDR3 reads CASRRTSGRYEQYF. DNA of the CDR3: TGTGCCAGCAGGAGGACTAGCGGGCGCTACGAGCAGTACTTC.

V is TRBV18 and J is TRBJ1-2; D is perhaps TRBD1 (6 bases). Per the germline V gene, CDR1 is KGHSH and CDR2 is LQKENI. CDR3 length: 13 residues. V was shortened by 3 bases and J by 1 base, with 6 bases between the two germline ends. The CDR3 spells CASSPDSNYGYTF. As DNA, the CDR3 is TGTGCCAGCTCACCGGACAGTAACTATGGCTACACCTTC.

The chain employs TRBV5-1 and TRBJ2-7; tentatively, D is TRBD1 (8 bases). Per the germline V gene, CDR1 is SGHRS and CDR2 is YFSETQ. CDR3 length: 14 amino acids. Trimming left V 0 bases short and J 3 bases short, with 10 bases between. For the CDR3, the DNA is TGCGCCAGCAGCTTGGACAGGGGGGGCTACGAGCAGTACTTC. Protein sequence: CASSLDRGGYEQYF.

V usage is TRBV6-6 and J usage is TRBJ2-3, with a tentative D call TRBD1 (6 bases). Germline CDR1 MNHNY, CDR2 SVGAGI (reference sequence). V dropped 7 bases and J dropped 2 bases, with 10 bases sitting between them. This CDR3 is 13 amino acids long. CDR3 DNA sequence: TGTGCCAGCATCGACAGGCCCACAGATACGCAGTATTTT. Its translation is CASIDRPTDTQYF.

This clone was seen only once. V and J are TRBV14 and TRBJ2-3; 8 nucleotides line up with TRBD1. Per germline, CDR1 SGHDN and CDR2 FVKESK. The CDR3 runs 14 residues. J was trimmed by 2 bases and V by 8 bases; bases with no gene match: 6. For the CDR3, the DNA is TGTGCCAGCCGCGACAGGGGTACCACAGATACGCAGTATTTT. It codes for CASRDRGTTDTQYF.

V gene TRBV6-5 combines with J gene TRBJ1-3, with TRBD1 identical over 8 bases. The germline CDR1 and CDR2 sequences are MNHEY and SVGAGI. The CDR3 is 16 amino acids. The V segment lost 2 bases and the J segment 0 bases; nucleotides outside the gene matches: 3. CDR3 region: CASSYQQGVSGNTIYF. Here the CDR3 DNA reads TGTGCCAGCAGTTACCAACAGGGGGTCTCTGGAAACACCATATATTTT.